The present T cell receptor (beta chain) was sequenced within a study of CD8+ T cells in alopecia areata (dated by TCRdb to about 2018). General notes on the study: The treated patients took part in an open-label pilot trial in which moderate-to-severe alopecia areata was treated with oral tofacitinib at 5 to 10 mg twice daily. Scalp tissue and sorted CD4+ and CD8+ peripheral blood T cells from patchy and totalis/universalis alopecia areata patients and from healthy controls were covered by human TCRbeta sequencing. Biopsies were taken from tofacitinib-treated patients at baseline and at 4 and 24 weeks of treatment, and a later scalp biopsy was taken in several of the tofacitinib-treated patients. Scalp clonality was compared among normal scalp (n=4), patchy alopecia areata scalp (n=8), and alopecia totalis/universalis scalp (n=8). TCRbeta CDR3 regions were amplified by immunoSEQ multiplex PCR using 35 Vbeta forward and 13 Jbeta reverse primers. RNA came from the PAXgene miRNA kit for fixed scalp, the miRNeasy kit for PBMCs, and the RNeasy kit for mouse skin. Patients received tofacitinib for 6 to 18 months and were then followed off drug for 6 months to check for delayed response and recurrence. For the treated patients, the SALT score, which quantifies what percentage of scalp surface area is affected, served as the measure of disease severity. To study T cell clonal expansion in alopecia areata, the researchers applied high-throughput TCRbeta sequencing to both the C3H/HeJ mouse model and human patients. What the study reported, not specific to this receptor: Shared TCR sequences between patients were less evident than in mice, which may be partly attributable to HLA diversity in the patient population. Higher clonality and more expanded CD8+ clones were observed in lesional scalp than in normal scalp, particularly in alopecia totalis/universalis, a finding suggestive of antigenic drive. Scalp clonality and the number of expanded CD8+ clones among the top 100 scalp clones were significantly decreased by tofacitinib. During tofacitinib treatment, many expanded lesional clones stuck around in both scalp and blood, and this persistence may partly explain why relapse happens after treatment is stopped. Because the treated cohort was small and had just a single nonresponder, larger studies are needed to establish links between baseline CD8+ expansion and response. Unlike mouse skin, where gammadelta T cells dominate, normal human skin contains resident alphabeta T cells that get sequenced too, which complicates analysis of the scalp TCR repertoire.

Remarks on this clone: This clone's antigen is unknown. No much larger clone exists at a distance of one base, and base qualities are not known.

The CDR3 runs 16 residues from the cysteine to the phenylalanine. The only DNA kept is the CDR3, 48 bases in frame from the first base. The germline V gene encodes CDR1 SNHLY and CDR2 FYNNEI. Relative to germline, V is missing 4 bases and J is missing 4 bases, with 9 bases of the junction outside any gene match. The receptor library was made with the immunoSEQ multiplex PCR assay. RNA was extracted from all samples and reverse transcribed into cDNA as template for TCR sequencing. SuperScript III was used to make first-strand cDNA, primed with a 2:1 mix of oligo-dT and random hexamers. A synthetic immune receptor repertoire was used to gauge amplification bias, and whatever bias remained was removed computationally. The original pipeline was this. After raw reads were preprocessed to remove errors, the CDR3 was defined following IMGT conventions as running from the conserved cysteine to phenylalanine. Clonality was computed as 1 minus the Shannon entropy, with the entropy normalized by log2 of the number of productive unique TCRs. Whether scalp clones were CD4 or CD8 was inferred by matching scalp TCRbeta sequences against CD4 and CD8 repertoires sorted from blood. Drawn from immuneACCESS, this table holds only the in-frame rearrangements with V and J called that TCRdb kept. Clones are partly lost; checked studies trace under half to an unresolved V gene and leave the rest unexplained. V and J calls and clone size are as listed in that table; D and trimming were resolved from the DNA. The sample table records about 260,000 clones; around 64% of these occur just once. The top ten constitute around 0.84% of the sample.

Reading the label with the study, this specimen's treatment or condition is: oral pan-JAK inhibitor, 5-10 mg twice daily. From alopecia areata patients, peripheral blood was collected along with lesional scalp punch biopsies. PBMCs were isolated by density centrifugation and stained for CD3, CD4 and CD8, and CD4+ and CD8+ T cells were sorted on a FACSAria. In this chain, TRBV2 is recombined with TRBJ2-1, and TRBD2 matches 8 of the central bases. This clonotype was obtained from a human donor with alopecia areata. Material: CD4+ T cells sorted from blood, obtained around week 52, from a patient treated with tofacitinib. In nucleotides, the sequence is TGTGCCAGCAGTGGCCTAGGAGCGGGGGCATACAATGAGCAGTTCTTC. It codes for CASSGLGAGAYNEQFF.